This entry is about one T cell receptor (beta chain). The sample comes from a study of response to subunit inactivated influenza vaccine. TCRdb called the RT-PCR reads again in MiXCR, with one record for every CDR3 protein. The data hold hundreds of thousands of distinct CDR3 sequences, with over 25% observed a single time. The CDR3 extends over 13 amino acids. V was clipped by 0 bases and J by 6 bases, with 6 bases between them. The germline V gene has CDR1 ENHRY and CDR2 SYGVKD. The chain recombines TRBV10-3 with TRBJ1-5, with D hard to call. The source material was CD4+ T cells sorted from PBMCs, sampled roughly 5 days after vaccination. The receptor's source is a middle-aged man who received an inactivated influenza vaccine. DNA of the CDR3: TGTGCCATCAGTGAGTCCGGACGTCAGCCCCAGCATTTT. This sequence encodes CAISESGRQPQHF.